This is a list of T cell receptor beta chains from one sample in a study of circulating CD8 cells and anti-PD-1 response in melanoma. TCRdb fed the reads into MiXCR, producing one record per CDR3 protein. The specimen's table records under 10 distinct CDR3 sequences. The starting material was CD8+ T cells from PBMCs, obtained at baseline or after one month of anti-PD-1 therapy (not recorded which). The receptors were gathered from a human donor with melanoma. CDR3s include the opening cysteine and the closing phenylalanine or tryptophan. Each record gives: V gene, CDR3 length, D gene, clone size, J gene, CDR3 protein, CDR3 DNA. A D gene is named only where the DNA matches it firmly. Expanded clones get a size class; other rows say once, few or many, or leave the size out.

>TRBV28|14|TRBD2|-|TRBJ2-7
CASSLSPGGYEQYF
TGTGCCAGCAGTTTATCCCCGGGGGGCTACGAGCAGTACTTC
>TRBV2|15|-|hyperexpanded|TRBJ1-2
CASSELRGGGAGYTF
TGTGCCAGCAGCGAACTGAGGGGCGGGGGCGCTGGCTACACCTTC
>TRBV30|12|-|few|TRBJ1-5
CAWSVPGQPQHF
TGTGCCTGGAGTGTGCCCGGTCAGCCCCAGCATTTT
>TRBV20-1|11|TRBD1|hyperexpanded|TRBJ2-4
CSADRGNIQYF
TGCAGTGCCGACAGGGGGAACATTCAGTACTTC